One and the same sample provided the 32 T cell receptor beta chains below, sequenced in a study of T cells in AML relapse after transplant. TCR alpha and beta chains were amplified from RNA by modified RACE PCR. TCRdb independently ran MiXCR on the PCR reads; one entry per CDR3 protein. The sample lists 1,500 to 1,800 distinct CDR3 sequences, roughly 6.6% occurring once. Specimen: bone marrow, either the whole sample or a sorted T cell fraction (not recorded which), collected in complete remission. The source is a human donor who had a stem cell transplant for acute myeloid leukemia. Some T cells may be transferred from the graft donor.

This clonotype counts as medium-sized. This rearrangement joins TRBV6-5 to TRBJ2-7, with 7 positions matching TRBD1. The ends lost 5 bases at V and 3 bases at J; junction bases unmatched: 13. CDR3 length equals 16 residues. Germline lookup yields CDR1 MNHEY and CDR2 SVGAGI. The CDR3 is CASSRQGSDLYYEQYF. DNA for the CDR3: TGTGCCAGCAGTAGACAGGGTTCCGACCTCTACTACGAGCAGTACTTC.

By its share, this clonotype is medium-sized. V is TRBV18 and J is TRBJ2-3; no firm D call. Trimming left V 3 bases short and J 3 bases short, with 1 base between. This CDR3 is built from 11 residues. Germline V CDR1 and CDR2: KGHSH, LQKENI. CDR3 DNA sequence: TGTGCCAGCTCACCGACAGATACGCAGTATTTT. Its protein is CASSPTDTQYF.

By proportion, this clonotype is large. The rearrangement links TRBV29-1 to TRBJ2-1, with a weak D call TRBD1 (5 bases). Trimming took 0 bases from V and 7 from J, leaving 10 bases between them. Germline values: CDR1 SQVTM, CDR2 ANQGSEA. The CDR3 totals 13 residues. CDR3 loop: CSVEEGALNEQFF. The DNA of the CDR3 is TGCAGCGTTGAAGAAGGGGCCTTGAATGAGCAGTTCTTC.

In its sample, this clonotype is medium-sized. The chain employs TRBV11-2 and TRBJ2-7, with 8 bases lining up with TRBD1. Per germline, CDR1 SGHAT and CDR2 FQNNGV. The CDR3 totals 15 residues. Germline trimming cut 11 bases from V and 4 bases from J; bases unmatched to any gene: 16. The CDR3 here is CAGHSDAGGEYEQYF. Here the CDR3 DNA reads TGTGCCGGACATTCCGACGCAGGGGGCGAATACGAGCAGTACTTC.

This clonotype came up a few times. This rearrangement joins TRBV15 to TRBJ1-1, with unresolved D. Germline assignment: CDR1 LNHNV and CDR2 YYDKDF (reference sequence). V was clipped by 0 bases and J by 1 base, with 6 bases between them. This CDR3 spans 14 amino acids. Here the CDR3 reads CATSREGKNTEAFF. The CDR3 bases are TGTGCCACCAGCAGAGAGGGCAAGAACACTGAAGCTTTCTTT.

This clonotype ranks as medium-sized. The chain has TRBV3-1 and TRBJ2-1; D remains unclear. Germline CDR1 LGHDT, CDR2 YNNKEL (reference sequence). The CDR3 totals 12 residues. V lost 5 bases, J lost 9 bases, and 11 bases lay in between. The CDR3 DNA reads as TGTGCCAGCAGCGAGTTTGGGTCTGAGCAGTTCTTC. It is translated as CASSEFGSEQFF.

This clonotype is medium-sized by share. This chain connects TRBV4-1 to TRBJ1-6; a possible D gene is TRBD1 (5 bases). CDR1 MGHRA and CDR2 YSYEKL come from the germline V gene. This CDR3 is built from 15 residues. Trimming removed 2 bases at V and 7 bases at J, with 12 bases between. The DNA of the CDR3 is TGCGCCAGCAGCCAAACGGGGGATGCCAATTCACCCCTCCACTTT. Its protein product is CASSQTGDANSPLHF.

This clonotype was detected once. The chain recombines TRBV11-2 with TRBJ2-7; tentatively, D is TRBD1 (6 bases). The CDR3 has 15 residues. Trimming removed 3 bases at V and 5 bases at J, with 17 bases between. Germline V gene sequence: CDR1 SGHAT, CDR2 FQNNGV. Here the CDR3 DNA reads TGTGCCAGCAGCTTCCCGGGACACCCGAGGGACGAGCAGTACTTC. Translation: CASSFPGHPRDEQYF.

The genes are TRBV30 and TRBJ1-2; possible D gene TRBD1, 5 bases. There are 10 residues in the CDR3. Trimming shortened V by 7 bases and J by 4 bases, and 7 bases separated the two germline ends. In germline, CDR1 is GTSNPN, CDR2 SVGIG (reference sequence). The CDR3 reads CASDTYGYTF. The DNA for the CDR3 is TGTGCCTCGGACACCTATGGCTACACCTTC.

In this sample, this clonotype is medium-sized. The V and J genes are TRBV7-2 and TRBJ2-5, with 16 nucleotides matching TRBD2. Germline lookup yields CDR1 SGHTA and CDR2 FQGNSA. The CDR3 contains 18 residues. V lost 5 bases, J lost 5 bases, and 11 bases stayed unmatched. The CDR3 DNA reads TGTGCCAGCAGCCAGGGACTAGCGGGAGGGGGTTTGGGGGAGACCCAGTACTTC. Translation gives CASSQGLAGGGLGETQYF.

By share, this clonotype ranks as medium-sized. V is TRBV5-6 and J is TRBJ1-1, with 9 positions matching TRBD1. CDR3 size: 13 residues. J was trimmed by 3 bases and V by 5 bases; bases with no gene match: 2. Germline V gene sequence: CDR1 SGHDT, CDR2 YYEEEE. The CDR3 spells CASSGQGYTEAFF. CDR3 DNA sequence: TGTGCCAGCAGTGGACAGGGGTACACTGAAGCTTTCTTT. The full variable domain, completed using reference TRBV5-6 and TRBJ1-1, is DAGVTQSPTHLIKTRGQQVTLRCSPKSGHDTVSWYQQALGQGPQFIFQYYEEEERQRGNFPDRFSGHQFPNYSSELNVNALLLGDSALYLCASSGQGYTEAFFGQGTRLTVV.

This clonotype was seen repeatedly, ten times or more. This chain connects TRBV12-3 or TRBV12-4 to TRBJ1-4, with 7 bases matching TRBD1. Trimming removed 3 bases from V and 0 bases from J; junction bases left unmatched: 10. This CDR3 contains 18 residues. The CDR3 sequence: CASSLGTEFIATNEKLFF. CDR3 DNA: TGTGCCAGCAGTTTGGGGACAGAGTTCATTGCAACTAATGAAAAACTGTTTTTT.

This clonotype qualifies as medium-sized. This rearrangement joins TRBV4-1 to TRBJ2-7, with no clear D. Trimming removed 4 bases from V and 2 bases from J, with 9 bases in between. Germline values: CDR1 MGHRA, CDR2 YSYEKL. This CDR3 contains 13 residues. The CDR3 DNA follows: TGCGCCAGCAGCCGACCTGAGGCCTACGAGCAGTACTTC. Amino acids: CASSRPEAYEQYF.

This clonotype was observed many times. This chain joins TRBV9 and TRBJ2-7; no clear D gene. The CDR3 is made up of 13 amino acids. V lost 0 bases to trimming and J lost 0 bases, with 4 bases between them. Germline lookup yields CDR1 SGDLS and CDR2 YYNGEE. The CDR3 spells CASSVDVSYEQYF. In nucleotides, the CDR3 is TGTGCCAGCAGCGTAGACGTCTCCTACGAGCAGTACTTC.

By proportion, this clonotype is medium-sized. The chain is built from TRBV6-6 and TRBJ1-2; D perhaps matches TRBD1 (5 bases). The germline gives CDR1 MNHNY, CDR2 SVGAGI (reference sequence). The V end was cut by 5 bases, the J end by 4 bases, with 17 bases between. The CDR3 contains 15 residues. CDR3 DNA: TGTGCCAGCAGTCACGGTCGCCAGGGCCGCTATGGCTACACCTTC. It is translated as CASSHGRQGRYGYTF.

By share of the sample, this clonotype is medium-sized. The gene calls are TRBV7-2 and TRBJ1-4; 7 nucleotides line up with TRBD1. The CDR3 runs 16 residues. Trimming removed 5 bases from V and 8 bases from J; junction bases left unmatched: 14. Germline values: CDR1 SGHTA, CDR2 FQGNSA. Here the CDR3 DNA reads TGTGCCAGCAGCCTTGGGACAGTTCGGCATGGGGAAAAACTGTTTTTT. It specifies CASSLGTVRHGEKLFF.

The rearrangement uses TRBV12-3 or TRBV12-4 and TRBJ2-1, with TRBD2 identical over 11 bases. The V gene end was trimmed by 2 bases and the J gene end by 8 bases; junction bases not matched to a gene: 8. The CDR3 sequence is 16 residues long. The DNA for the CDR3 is TGTGCCAGCAGTTTAAGCCTAGCGGGAGGACCTCATGAGCAGTTCTTC. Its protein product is CASSLSLAGGPHEQFF.

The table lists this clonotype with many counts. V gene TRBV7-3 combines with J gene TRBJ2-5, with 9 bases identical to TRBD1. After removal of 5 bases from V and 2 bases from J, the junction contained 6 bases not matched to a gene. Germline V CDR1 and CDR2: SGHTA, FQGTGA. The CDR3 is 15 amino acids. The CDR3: CASSPTGGSQETQYF. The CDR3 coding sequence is TGTGCCAGCAGCCCGACAGGGGGGAGTCAAGAGACCCAGTACTTC.

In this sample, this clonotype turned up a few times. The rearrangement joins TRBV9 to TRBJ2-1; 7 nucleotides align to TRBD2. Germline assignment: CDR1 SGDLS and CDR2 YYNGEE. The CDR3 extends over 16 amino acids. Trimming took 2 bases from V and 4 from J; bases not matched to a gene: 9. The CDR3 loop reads CASSVGQAGSYNEQFF. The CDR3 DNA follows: TGTGCCAGCAGCGTCGGTCAAGCGGGAAGTTACAATGAGCAGTTCTTC.

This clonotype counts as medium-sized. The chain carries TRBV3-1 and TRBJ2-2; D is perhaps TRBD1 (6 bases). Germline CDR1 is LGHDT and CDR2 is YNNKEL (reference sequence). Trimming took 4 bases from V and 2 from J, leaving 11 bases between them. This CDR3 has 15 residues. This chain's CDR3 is CASSLGTPNTGELFF. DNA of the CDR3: TGTGCCAGCAGCCTTGGGACACCAAACACCGGGGAGCTGTTTTTT.

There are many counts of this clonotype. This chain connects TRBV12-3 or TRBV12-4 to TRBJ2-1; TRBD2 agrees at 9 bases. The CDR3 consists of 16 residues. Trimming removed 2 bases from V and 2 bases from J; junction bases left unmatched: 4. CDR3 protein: CASSLWEREAYNEQFF. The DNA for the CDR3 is TGTGCCAGCAGTTTATGGGAGCGGGAGGCCTACAATGAGCAGTTCTTC.

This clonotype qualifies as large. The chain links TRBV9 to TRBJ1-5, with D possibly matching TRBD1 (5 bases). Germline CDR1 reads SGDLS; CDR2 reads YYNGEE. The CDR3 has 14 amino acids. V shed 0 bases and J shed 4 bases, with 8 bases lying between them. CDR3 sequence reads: CASSVGGPNQPQHF. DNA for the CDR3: TGTGCCAGCAGCGTAGGGGGCCCTAATCAGCCCCAGCATTTT. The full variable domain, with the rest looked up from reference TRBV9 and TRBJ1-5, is DSGVTQTPKHLITATGQRVTLRCSPRSGDLSVYWYQQSLDQGLQFLIQYYNGEERAKGNILERFSAQQFPDLHSELNLSSLELGDSALYFCASSVGGPNQPQHFGDGTRLSIL.

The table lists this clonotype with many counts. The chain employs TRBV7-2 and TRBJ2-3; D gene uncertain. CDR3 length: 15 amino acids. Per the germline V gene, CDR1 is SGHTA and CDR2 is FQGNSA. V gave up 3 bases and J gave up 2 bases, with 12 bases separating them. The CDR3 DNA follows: TGTGCCAGCAGCTTTCAACAGACCTACACAGATACGCAGTATTTT. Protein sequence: CASSFQQTYTDTQYF. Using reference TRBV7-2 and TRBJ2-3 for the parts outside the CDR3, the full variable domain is GAGVSQSPSNKVTEKGKDVELRCDPISGHTALYWYRQSLGQGLEFLIYFQGNSAPDKSGLPSDRFSAERTGGSVSTLTIQRTQQEDSAVYLCASSFQQTYTDTQYFGPGTRLTVL.

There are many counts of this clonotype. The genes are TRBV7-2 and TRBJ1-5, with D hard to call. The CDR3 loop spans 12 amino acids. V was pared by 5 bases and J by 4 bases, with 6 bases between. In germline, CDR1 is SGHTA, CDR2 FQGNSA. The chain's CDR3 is CASSTLNQPQHF. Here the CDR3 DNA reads TGTGCCAGCAGCACCCTTAATCAGCCCCAGCATTTT.

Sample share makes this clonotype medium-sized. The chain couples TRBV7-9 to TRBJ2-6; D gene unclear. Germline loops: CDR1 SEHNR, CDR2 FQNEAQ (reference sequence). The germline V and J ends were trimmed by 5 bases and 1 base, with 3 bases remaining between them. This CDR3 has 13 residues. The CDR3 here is CASSGSGANVLTF. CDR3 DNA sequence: TGTGCCAGCAGCGGGTCTGGGGCCAACGTCCTGACTTTC.

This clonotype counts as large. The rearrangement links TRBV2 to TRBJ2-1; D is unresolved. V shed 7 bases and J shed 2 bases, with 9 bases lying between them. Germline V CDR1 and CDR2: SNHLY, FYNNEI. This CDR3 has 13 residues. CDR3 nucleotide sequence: TGTGCCAGCACCCGCCCACCCTACAATGAGCAGTTCTTC. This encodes CASTRPPYNEQFF. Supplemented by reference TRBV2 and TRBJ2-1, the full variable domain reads EPEVTQTPSHQVTQMGQEVILRCVPISNHLYFYWYRQILGQKVEFLVSFYNNEISEKSEIFDDQFSVERPDGSNFTLKIRSTKLEDSAMYFCASTRPPYNEQFFGPGTRLTVL.

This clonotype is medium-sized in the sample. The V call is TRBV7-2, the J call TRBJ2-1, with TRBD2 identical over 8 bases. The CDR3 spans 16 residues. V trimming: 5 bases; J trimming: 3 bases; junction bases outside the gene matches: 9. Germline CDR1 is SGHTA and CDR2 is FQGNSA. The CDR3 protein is CASSVFSGDNYNEQFF. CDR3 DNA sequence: TGTGCCAGCAGCGTGTTTAGCGGGGATAACTACAATGAGCAGTTCTTC.

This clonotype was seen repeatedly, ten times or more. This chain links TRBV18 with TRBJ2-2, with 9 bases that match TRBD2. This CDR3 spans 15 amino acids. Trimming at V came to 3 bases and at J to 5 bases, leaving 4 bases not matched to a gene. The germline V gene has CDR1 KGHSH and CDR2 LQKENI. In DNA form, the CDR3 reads TGTGCCAGCTCACCGCTAGCGGGAAGAACCGGGGAGCTGTTTTTT. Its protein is CASSPLAGRTGELFF.

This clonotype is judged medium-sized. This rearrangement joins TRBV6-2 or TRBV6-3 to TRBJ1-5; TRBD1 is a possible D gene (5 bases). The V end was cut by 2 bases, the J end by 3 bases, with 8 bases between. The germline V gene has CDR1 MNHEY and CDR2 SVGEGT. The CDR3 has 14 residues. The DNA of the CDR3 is TGTGCCAGCAGTTACGTACAGGACAATCAGCCCCAGCATTTT. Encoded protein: CASSYVQDNQPQHF.

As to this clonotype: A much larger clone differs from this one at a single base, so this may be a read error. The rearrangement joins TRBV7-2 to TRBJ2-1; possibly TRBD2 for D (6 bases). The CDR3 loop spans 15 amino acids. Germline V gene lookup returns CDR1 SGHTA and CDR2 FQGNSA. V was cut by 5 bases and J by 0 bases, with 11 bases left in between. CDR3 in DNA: TGTGCCAGCAGCCCCCTCGGGGGCTCCTACAATGAGCAGTTCTTC. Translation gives CASSPLGGSYNEQFF.

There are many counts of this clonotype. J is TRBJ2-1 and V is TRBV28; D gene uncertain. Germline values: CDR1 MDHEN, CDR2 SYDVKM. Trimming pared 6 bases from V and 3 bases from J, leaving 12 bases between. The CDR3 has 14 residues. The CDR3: CASSTSMVYNEQFF. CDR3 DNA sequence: TGTGCCAGCAGCACGTCAATGGTCTACAATGAGCAGTTCTTC.

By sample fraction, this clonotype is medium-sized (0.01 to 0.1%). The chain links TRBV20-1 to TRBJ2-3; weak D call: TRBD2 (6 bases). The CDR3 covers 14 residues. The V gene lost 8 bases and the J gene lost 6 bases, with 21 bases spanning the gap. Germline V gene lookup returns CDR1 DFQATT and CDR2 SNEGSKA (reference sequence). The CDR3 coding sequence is TGCAGTCAGGCCACGGGACTCAACTCTGATACGCAGTATTTT. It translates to CSQATGLNSDTQYF.